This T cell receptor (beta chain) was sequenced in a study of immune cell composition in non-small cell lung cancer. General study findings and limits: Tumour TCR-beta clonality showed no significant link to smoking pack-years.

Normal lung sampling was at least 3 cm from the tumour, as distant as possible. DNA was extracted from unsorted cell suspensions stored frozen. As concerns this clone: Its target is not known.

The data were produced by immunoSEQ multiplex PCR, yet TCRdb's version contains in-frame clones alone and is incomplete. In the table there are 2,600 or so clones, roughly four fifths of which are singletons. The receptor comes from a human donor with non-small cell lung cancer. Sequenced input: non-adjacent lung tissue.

CDR3 loop: CASSQPPDRVGEQYF. The CDR3 region has the DNA TGTGCCAGCAGTCAACCCCCGGACAGGGTGGGCGAGCAGTACTTC. The rearrangement links TRBV28 to TRBJ2-7; 8 bases are a match to TRBD1. The germline gives CDR1 MDHEN, CDR2 SYDVKM. This CDR3 spans 15 amino acids. V shed 5 bases and J 6 bases; nucleotides not matched to a gene: 12.